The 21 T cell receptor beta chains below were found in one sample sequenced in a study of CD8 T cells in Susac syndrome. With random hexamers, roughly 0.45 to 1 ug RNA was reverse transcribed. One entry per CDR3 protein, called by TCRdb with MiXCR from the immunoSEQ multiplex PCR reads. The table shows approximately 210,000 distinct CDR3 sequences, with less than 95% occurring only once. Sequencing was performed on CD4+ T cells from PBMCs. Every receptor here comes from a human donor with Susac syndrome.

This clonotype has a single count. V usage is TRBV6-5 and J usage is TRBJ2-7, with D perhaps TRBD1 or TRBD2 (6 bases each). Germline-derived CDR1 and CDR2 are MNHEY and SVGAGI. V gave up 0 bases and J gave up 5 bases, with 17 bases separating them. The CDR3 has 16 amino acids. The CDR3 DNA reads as TGTGCCAGCAGTTACTCGAGCGCAGGGGACTGGCACGAGCAGTACTTC. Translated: CASSYSSAGDWHEQYF.

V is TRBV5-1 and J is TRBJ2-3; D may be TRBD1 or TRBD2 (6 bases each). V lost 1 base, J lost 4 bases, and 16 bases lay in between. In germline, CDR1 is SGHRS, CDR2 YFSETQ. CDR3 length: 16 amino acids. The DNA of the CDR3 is TGCGCCAGCAGCTTGCGCCGGGGGCCACGCTCAGATACGCAGTATTTT. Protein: CASSLRRGPRSDTQYF.

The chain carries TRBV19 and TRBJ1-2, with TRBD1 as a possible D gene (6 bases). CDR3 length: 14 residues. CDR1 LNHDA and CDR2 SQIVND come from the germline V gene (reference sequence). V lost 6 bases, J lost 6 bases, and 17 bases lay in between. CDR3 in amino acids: CASRTTGREDGYTF. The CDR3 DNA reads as TGTGCCAGTAGGACAACAGGGAGGGAGGATGGCTACACCTTC.

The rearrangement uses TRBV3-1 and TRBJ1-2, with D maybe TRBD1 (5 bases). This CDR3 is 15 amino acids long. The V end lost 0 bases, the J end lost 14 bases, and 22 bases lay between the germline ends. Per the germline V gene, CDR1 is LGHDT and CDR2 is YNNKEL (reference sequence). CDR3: CASSQDGAVIPGGTF. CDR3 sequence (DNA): TGTGCCAGCAGCCAAGACGGGGCAGTCATACCCGGAGGAACCTTC.

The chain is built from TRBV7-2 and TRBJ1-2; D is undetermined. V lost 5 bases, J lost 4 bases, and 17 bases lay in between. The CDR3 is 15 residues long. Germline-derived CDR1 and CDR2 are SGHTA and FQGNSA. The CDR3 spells CASSQKRLGFYGYTF. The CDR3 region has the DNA TGTGCCAGCAGCCAAAAAAGGTTGGGTTTCTATGGCTACACCTTC.

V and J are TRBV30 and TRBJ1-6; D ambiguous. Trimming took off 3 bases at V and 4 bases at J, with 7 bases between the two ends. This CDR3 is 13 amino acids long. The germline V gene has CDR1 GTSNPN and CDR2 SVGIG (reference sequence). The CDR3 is CAWRPRYNSPLHF. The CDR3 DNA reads TGTGCCTGGAGACCGCGATATAATTCACCCCTCCACTTT.

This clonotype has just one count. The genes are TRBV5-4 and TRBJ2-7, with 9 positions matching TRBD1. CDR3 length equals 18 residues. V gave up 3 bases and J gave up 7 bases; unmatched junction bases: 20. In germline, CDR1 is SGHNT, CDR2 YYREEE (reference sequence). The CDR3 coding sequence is TGTGCCAGCAGCTGGCTGCCATCCCCGGGACAGGGAGGTGATGAGCAGTACTTC. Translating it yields CASSWLPSPGQGGDEQYF.

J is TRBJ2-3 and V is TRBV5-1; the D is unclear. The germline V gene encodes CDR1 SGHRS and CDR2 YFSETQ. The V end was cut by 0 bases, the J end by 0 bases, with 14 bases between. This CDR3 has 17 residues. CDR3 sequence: CASSLEGRTLSTDTQYF. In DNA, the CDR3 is TGCGCCAGCAGCTTGGAGGGCAGGACGCTAAGCACAGATACGCAGTATTTT.

In nucleotides, the CDR3 is TGTGCCTGGAGTGTTGCAGGGGGCGGCTTCAATCAGCCCCAGCATTTT. The encoded protein is CAWSVAGGGFNQPQHF. V is TRBV30 and J is TRBJ1-5; TRBD1 agrees at 8 bases. Germline V lookup: CDR1 GTSNPN, CDR2 SVGIG (reference sequence). This CDR3 has 16 residues. Trimming removed 0 bases from V and 3 bases from J; junction bases left unmatched: 7.

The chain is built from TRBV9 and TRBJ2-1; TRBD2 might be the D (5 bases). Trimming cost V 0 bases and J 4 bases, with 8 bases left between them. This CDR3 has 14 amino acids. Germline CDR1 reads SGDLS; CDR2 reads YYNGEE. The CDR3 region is CASSVGGGYNEQFF. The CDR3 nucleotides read TGTGCCAGCAGCGTAGGTGGAGGATACAATGAGCAGTTCTTC. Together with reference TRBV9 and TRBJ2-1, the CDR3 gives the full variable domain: DSGVTQTPKHLITATGQRVTLRCSPRSGDLSVYWYQQSLDQGLQFLIQYYNGEERAKGNILERFSAQQFPDLHSELNLSSLELGDSALYFCASSVGGGYNEQFFGPGTRLTVL.

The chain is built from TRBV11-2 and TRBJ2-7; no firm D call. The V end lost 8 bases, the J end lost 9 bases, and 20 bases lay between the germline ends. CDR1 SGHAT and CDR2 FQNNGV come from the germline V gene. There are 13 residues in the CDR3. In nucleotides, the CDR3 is TGTGCCAGCCTACCGCAGCCCGGCGAGGTGCAGTACTTC. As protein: CASLPQPGEVQYF.

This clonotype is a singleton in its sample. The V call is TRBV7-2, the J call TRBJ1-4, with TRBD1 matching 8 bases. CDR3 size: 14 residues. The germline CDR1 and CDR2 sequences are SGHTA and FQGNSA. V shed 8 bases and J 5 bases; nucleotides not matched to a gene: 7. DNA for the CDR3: TGTGCCAGCGGCCCTGACAGGGGAAATGAAAAACTGTTTTTT. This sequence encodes CASGPDRGNEKLFF.

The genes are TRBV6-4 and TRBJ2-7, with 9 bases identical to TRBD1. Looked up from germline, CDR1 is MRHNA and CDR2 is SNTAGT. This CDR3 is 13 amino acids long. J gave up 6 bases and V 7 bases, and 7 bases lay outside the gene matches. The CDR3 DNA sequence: TGTGCCAGCACTGAGGGACAGGGACCCGAGCAGTACTTC. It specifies CASTEGQGPEQYF.

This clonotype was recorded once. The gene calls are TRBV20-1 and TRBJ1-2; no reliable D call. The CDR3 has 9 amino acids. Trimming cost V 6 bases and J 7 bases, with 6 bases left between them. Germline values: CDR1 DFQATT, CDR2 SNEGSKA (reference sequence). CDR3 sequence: CSAERGYTF. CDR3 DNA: TGCAGTGCGGAACGTGGCTACACCTTC.

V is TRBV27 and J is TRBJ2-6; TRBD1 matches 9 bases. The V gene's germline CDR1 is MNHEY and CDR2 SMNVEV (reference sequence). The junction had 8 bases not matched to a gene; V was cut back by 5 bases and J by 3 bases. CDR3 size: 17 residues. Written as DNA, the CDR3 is TGTGCCAGCAGTCGGGACAGGGCGAGGGATGGGGCCAACGTCCTGACTTTC. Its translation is CASSRDRARDGANVLTF.

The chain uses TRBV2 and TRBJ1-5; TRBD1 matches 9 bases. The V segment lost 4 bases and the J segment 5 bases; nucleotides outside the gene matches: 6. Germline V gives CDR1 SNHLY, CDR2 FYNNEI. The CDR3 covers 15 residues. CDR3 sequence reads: CASSAGTGRYQPQHF. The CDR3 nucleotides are TGTGCCAGCAGTGCCGGGACAGGGAGGTATCAGCCCCAGCATTTT. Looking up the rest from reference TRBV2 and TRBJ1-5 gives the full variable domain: EPEVTQTPSHQVTQMGQEVILRCVPISNHLYFYWYRQILGQKVEFLVSFYNNEISEKSEIFDDQFSVERPDGSNFTLKIRSTKLEDSAMYFCASSAGTGRYQPQHFGDGTRLSIL.

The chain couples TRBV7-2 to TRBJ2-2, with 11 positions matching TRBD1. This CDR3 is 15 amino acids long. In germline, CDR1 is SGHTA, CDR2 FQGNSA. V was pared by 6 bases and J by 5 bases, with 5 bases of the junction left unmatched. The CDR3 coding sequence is TGTGCCAGCAGTTGGGACAGGGGGTCGACCGGGGAGCTGTTTTTT. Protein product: CASSWDRGSTGELFF.

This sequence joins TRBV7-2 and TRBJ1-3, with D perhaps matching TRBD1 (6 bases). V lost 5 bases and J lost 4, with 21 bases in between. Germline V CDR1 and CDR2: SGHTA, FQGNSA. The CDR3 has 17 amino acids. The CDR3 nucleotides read TGTGCCAGCAGCCCCCGACAGGCCCCGGCCTTGGGAAACACCATATATTTT. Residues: CASSPRQAPALGNTIYF.

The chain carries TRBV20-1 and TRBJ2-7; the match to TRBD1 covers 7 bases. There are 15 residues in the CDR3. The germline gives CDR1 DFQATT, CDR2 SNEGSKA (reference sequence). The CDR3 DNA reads TGCAGCGATAAACAGCTACAGGGGTTGACGGGGGAGCAGTACTTC. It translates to CSDKQLQGLTGEQYF.

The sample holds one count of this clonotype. The CDR3 spells CASSPHPGQPQHF. The CDR3 DNA sequence: TGTGCCAGCTCACCGCACCCTGGTCAGCCCCAGCATTTT. The chain has TRBV18 and TRBJ1-5; D gene unclear. CDR1 is KGHSH, CDR2 LQKENI, per germline. The CDR3 loop spans 13 amino acids. V was shortened by 3 bases and J by 6 bases, with 9 bases between the two germline ends.

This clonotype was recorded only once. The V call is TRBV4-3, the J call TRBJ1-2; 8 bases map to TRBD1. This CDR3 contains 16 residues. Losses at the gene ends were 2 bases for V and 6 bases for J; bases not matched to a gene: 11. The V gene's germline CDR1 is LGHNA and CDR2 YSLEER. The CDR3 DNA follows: TGCGCCAGCAGCCAACAGTATGGTCAGGGGGCGGATGGCTACACCTTC. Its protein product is CASSQQYGQGADGYTF.